A single sample gave rise to the 11 T cell receptor beta chains below, sequenced in a study of cytomegalovirus exposure and HLA in healthy donors. 13 Jbeta primers and 60 Vbeta primers were used for the PCR. Method: immunoSEQ multiplex PCR; TCRdb's copy keeps in-frame clones and lacks some. The sample lists 110,000 or so clones; approximately 82% were seen once. The sequenced material came from PBMCs. The receptors derive from a man aged 40-50 years in good health and CMV-seropositive.

In the case of this clone: Its ends do not fully match the called genes, so a read error is possible. The chain couples TRBV6-1 to TRBJ2-4, with D possibly matching TRBD2 (6 bases). The germline CDR1 and CDR2 sequences are MNHNS and SASEGT. The CDR3 covers 16 residues. CDR3 bases: TGTGCCAGCAGTGATCCCTTGGTACTAGCCAAAAACAGTCAGTACTTC. Residues: CASSDPLVLAKNSQYF.

With regard to this clone: Mismatch with germline at one junction end may stem from a read error. This chain connects TRBV11-2 to TRBJ2-2, with TRBD2 as a possible D gene (5 bases). In germline, CDR1 is SGHAT, CDR2 FQNNGV. The CDR3 runs 14 residues. CDR3 region: CASSFPGNTGKLFF. CDR3 DNA: TGTGCCAGCAGCTTCCCTGGTAACACCGGGAAGCTGTTTTTT.

This clone was counted a single time. The chain employs TRBV5-4 and TRBJ2-1; 13 positions agree with TRBD2. The CDR3 spans 17 residues. The J segment lost 8 bases and the V segment lost 4 bases, leaving 12 bases of the junction unmatched. Germline assignment: CDR1 SGHNT and CDR2 YYREEE (reference sequence). The CDR3: CASSRGTSGKGADEQFF. In DNA form, the CDR3 reads TGTGCCAGCAGCCGGGGGACTAGCGGGAAAGGAGCGGATGAGCAGTTCTTC.

A few counts support this clone. The gene calls are TRBV12-5 and TRBJ2-1, with 7 nucleotides matching TRBD2. This CDR3 comprises 15 residues. V trimming: 2 bases; J trimming: 6 bases; junction bases outside the gene matches: 7. Per germline, CDR1 LGHNT and CDR2 FRNRAP. This chain's CDR3 is CASGLRREHTNEQFF. DNA of the CDR3: TGTGCTAGTGGTTTGCGGCGGGAGCACACCAATGAGCAGTTCTTC.

CDR3 bases: TGTGCCAGCAGCTTGGAAGCCAGGGGGGGCTACACCTTC. Translation gives CASSLEARGGYTF. The rearrangement links TRBV5-8 to TRBJ1-2; 7 positions agree with TRBD1. Trimming removed 0 bases from V and 8 bases from J; junction bases left unmatched: 4. In germline, CDR1 is SGHTS, CDR2 YDEGEE. The CDR3 spans 13 residues.

The J gene is TRBJ1-1, the V gene TRBV10-3; a possible D gene is TRBD1 (6 bases). Germline CDR1 and CDR2: ENHRY and SYGVKD. Trimming took off 7 bases at V and 0 bases at J, with 9 bases between the two ends. The CDR3 consists of 13 residues. The CDR3 DNA reads as TGTGCCATCATGGACAGATTGAACACTGAAGCTTTCTTT. Translated: CAIMDRLNTEAFF.

This chain links TRBV6-1 with TRBJ1-6; D may be TRBD1 (5 bases). The germline V gene has CDR1 MNHNS and CDR2 SASEGT. Trimming removed 7 bases from V and 7 bases from J, with 14 bases in between. The CDR3 length is 14 residues. CDR3 amino acids: CASILDSANSPLHF. In DNA form, the CDR3 reads TGTGCCAGCATCCTTGACAGCGCCAATTCACCCCTCCACTTT.

This sequence joins TRBV9 and TRBJ2-3; 9 nucleotides match TRBD1. V shed 4 bases and J 4 bases; nucleotides not matched to a gene: 7. CDR3 size: 15 residues. The germline gives CDR1 SGDLS, CDR2 YYNGEE. CDR3 sequence: CASSPGTGQPDTQYF. CDR3 sequence (DNA): TGTGCCAGCAGCCCTGGGACAGGGCAGCCAGATACGCAGTATTTT.

DNA of the CDR3: TGTGCCAGCAGTTTAGGGGACAGGGGGCCCTACGAGCAGTACTTC. It is translated as CASSLGDRGPYEQYF. V gene TRBV27 combines with J gene TRBJ2-7, with 12 nucleotides matching TRBD1. CDR3 length equals 15 residues. The trim removed 2 bases at V and 2 bases at J, leaving 1 base unmatched. Germline V gene data show CDR1 as MNHEY and CDR2 as SMNVEV (reference sequence).

V is TRBV5-5 and J is TRBJ1-1; D remains unclear. Germline CDR1 SGHKS, CDR2 YYEKEE (reference sequence). The V gene lost 4 bases and the J gene lost 1 base, with 14 bases spanning the gap. The CDR3 sequence is 15 residues long. The CDR3 loop is CASSVPRVPNTEAFF. The CDR3 nucleotides are TGTGCCAGCAGCGTCCCCCGGGTCCCGAACACTGAAGCTTTCTTT.

V usage is TRBV28 and J usage is TRBJ1-2, with a tentative D call TRBD1 (6 bases). The CDR3 contains 14 residues. V lost 7 bases to trimming and J lost 4 bases, with 16 bases between them. In germline, CDR1 is MDHEN, CDR2 SYDVKM. The CDR3 sequence: CASNGGQGTYGYTF. In DNA form, the CDR3 reads TGTGCCAGCAATGGGGGCCAGGGCACCTATGGCTACACCTTC.